The 3 T cell receptor beta chains presented below share a single source sample, sequenced in a study of OX40 agonist ivuxolimab in advanced cancers. Clones were read by immunoSEQ multiplex PCR, and TCRdb kept only the in-frame ones, dropping some. The repertoire holds around 95,000 clones, with 85% to 90% as singletons. This material consisted of CD4+ or CD8+ T cells sorted from blood, taken in a trial of the OX40 agonist ivuxolimab. All receptors derive from an adult with an advanced solid tumor such as melanoma, head and neck, liver or kidney cancer.

This chain uses TRBV28 with TRBJ2-3, with a possible D match to TRBD2 (6 bases). The CDR3 loop spans 19 amino acids. The germline V gene encodes CDR1 MDHEN and CDR2 SYDVKM. V shed 5 bases and J shed 3 bases, with 27 bases lying between them. CDR3 sequence: CASSGFRFFGGDNTDTQYF. CDR3 sequence (DNA): TGTGCCAGCAGTGGTTTTAGGTTTTTCGGGGGAGATAATACAGATACGCAGTATTTT.

The chain joins TRBV10-2 to TRBJ2-3; D gene unclear. The CDR3 covers 14 residues. Trimming took 6 bases from V and 5 from J, leaving 15 bases between them. Germline values: CDR1 WSHSY, CDR2 SAAADI. CDR3 bases: TGCGCCAGCAGAGAGGCCCCTCCACAAGATACGCAGTATTTT. Translating gives CASREAPPQDTQYF.

The chain has TRBV10-2 and TRBJ2-6; 8 bases are a match to TRBD1. Germline V gene data show CDR1 as WSHSY and CDR2 as SAAADI. The CDR3 is 17 amino acids. Germline trimming cut 6 bases from V and 2 bases from J; bases unmatched to any gene: 9. In DNA, the CDR3 is TGCGCCAGCAGCTCGGACAGGGCGCTGGCTGGGGCCAACGTCCTGACTTTC. Its protein is CASSSDRALAGANVLTF.